A single sample gave rise to the 8 T cell receptor beta chains below, sequenced in a study of CD8+ T cells in alopecia areata. RNA was isolated and reverse transcribed to cDNA, the sequencing template. TCRdb's table, derived via immunoSEQ multiplex PCR, lists solely in-frame clones and lacks some. Found here are fewer than 200,000 clones, 59% of them singletons; the top ten hold roughly 14%. The sample consisted of CD4+ T cells sorted from blood, taken at week 0. These receptors were obtained from a human donor with alopecia areata.

In its sample, this clone was seen many times. The CDR3: CASSHPGSRITEAFF. The DNA of the CDR3 is TGTGCCAGCAGCCATCCAGGGAGTCGGATCACTGAAGCTTTCTTT. This sequence joins TRBV14 and TRBJ1-1; perhaps TRBD1 as D (5 bases). Germline V lookup: CDR1 SGHDN, CDR2 FVKESK. This CDR3 region has 15 residues. The ends were cut back, 3 bases at V and 4 bases at J, with 15 bases in the middle.

This sequence joins TRBV30 and TRBJ1-1; D ambiguous. V shed 0 bases and J shed 11 bases, with 10 bases lying between them. CDR3 length: 11 amino acids. Germline V gene data show CDR1 as GTSNPN and CDR2 as SVGIG (reference sequence). The CDR3 sequence is CAWSVARVAFF. DNA of the CDR3: TGTGCCTGGAGTGTGGCCCGTGTGGCTTTCTTT.

The sample holds one count of this clone. The V and J genes are TRBV28 and TRBJ1-1; no definite D call. Germline V CDR1 and CDR2: MDHEN, SYDVKM. Trimming cost V 6 bases and J 1 base, with 12 bases left between them. The CDR3 is 14 residues long. CDR3 in amino acids: CASRPGVKNTEAFF. DNA of the CDR3: TGTGCCAGCAGACCGGGTGTTAAGAACACTGAAGCTTTCTTT.

The chain has TRBV29-1 and TRBJ2-2; a possible D gene is TRBD1 (5 bases). The CDR3 is 12 residues long. Germline assignment: CDR1 SQVTM and CDR2 ANQGSEA. V shed 2 bases and J shed 7 bases, with 8 bases lying between them. CDR3 in amino acids: CSVEQGIGELFF. The CDR3 region has the DNA TGCAGCGTTGAACAGGGAATCGGGGAGCTGTTTTTT.

The genes are TRBV5-1 and TRBJ1-3, with a weak D call TRBD1 (6 bases). The V and J ends lost 0 bases and 0 bases respectively, with 7 bases between them. The germline gives CDR1 SGHRS, CDR2 YFSETQ. CDR3 size: 15 residues. CDR3: CASSLEGGSGNTIYF. The CDR3, as DNA: TGCGCCAGCAGCTTGGAGGGGGGCTCTGGAAACACCATATATTTT.

V is TRBV30 and J is TRBJ1-5, with TRBD1 identical over 9 bases. CDR3 size: 12 residues. The J segment lost 9 bases and the V segment lost 5 bases, leaving 5 bases of the junction unmatched. Germline V gene lookup returns CDR1 GTSNPN and CDR2 SVGIG (reference sequence). CDR3 amino acids: CAWATGGTPQHF. The CDR3 DNA reads as TGTGCCTGGGCGACAGGGGGGACGCCCCAGCATTTT.

This chain uses TRBV23-1 with TRBJ1-6; D is ambiguous. TRBV23-1 is assigned to the ORF class and has an uncertain function. This CDR3 has 16 amino acids. Trimming took 0 bases from V and 10 from J, leaving 16 bases between them. In DNA form, the CDR3 reads TGCGCCAGCAGTCAATCATCGAGGGCAGCTAGGTCACCCCTCCACTTT. Translation gives CASSQSSRAARSPLHF.

The chain employs TRBV28 and TRBJ2-5; D gene unclear. Between the trimmed V and J ends, which lost 7 bases and 5 bases, there was a span of 14 bases. Germline loops: CDR1 MDHEN, CDR2 SYDVKM. CDR3 size: 13 residues. The CDR3 bases are TGTGCCAGCAACCCTGGATGGTGGGAGACCCAGTACTTC. Translated: CASNPGWWETQYF.